The 7 T cell receptor beta chains below come from one sample, sequenced in a study of blood T cell repertoires in COVID-19. The method was immunoSEQ multiplex PCR; TCRdb's version includes in-frame clones alone and lacks a portion of them. The sample has about 190,000 clones, around 80% seen once. The specimen was peripheral blood. The receptors shown here come from a woman aged 45-60 years with acute or convalescent COVID-19.

The V call is TRBV7-8, the J call TRBJ2-2; 11 nucleotides align to TRBD2. Germline V gene data show CDR1 as SGHVS and CDR2 as FQNEAQ. The J segment lost 5 bases and the V segment lost 8 bases, leaving 13 bases of the junction unmatched. This CDR3 has 17 residues. The CDR3 bases are TGTGCCAGCCTCCTAGGGGCTAGCGGGGGGCGTACCGGGGAGCTGTTTTTT. It codes for CASLLGASGGRTGELFF.

The gene calls are TRBV5-1 and TRBJ2-1, with 13 nucleotides matching TRBD2. The CDR3 is made up of 14 amino acids. Germline values: CDR1 SGHRS, CDR2 YFSETQ. V gave up 3 bases and J gave up 11 bases; unmatched junction bases: 5. The CDR3 sequence: CASSSSGTSGKQFF. CDR3 DNA: TGCGCCAGCAGCTCTTCCGGGACTAGCGGGAAGCAGTTCTTC.

In DNA, the CDR3 is TGTGCCAGCAGCATCAACCCGGAGGTCATATATTTT. It specifies CASSINPEVIYF. The chain carries TRBV5-6 and TRBJ1-3; no reliable D call. Between the trimmed V and J ends, which lost 4 bases and 12 bases, there was a span of 14 bases. The CDR3 spans 12 residues. CDR1 SGHDT and CDR2 YYEEEE come from the germline V gene.

The chain is built from TRBV5-6 and TRBJ2-7, with TRBD1 identical over 7 bases. Germline V gene lookup returns CDR1 SGHDT and CDR2 YYEEEE. The CDR3 contains 16 residues. The V segment lost 1 base and the J segment 2 bases; nucleotides outside the gene matches: 9. CDR3 DNA sequence: TGTGCCAGCAGCTTGCCCCGGGACAGTTCCACCTACGAGCAGTACTTC. Residues: CASSLPRDSSTYEQYF.

This sequence joins TRBV28 and TRBJ2-6; TRBD2 agrees at 7 bases. The V segment lost 3 bases and the J segment 4 bases; nucleotides outside the gene matches: 9. CDR3 length: 17 amino acids. From germline, CDR1 is MDHEN and CDR2 SYDVKM. CDR3 loop: CASSFSGGSFGANVLTF. The CDR3 DNA sequence: TGTGCCAGCAGTTTTTCGGGCGGGAGTTTCGGGGCCAACGTCCTGACTTTC.

This clone was seen a single time. The rearrangement uses TRBV6-5 and TRBJ2-1, with TRBD1 matching 9 bases. Germline assignment: CDR1 MNHEY and CDR2 SVGAGI. The CDR3 spans 15 residues. Germline trimming cut 7 bases from V and 8 bases from J; bases unmatched to any gene: 12. CDR3 nucleotide sequence: TGTGCCAGCATTAAGGGGACAGGGTTAGGTTATGAGCAGTTCTTC. As protein: CASIKGTGLGYEQFF.

The chain employs TRBV6-5 and TRBJ1-6; 10 nucleotides agree with TRBD1. Germline values: CDR1 MNHEY, CDR2 SVGAGI. Trimming cost V 9 bases and J 14 bases; bases outside gene matches: 10. The CDR3 contains 13 residues. The CDR3: CASRGQGEAALHF. Here the CDR3 DNA reads TGTGCCAGTAGAGGACAGGGGGAGGCGGCCCTCCACTTT.